Each of the 8 T cell receptor beta chains below was sequenced from the same sample in a study of blood T cell repertoires in COVID-19. The table came from immunoSEQ multiplex PCR; TCRdb's copy has only in-frame clones and leaves some out. The sample holds fewer than 250,000 clones, roughly 89% seen once. Source material: peripheral blood. The receptors here all came from a man aged 55 to 70 who had recovered from COVID-19.

V gene TRBV7-2 combines with J gene TRBJ2-4, with D possibly TRBD1 on 6 matching bases. There are 17 residues in the CDR3. The germline V gene has CDR1 SGHTA and CDR2 FQGNSA. The ends were cut back, 1 base at V and 2 bases at J, with 15 bases in the middle. The CDR3 DNA follows: TGTGCCAGCAGCTTAGGTCAAACAGGGTACCCCAAAAACATTCAGTACTTC. Protein: CASSLGQTGYPKNIQYF.

The chain joins TRBV4-3 to TRBJ1-6; TRBD1 matches 9 bases. Germline trimming cut 3 bases from V and 10 bases from J; bases unmatched to any gene: 10. The CDR3 is 16 amino acids. CDR1 and CDR2 (germline): LGHNA, YSLEER. The CDR3 nucleotides read TGCGCCAGCAGCCAGGATACAGGGGGCGGCCGATCACCCCTCCACTTT. Translating it yields CASSQDTGGGRSPLHF.

The chain joins TRBV19 to TRBJ1-1; 9 bases map to TRBD1. This CDR3 is built from 15 residues. Germline V gene sequence: CDR1 LNHDA, CDR2 SQIVND (reference sequence). With 4 bases clipped from V and 4 bases from J, the junction kept 7 bases outside the gene matches. Here the CDR3 DNA reads TGTGCCAGTAGTAACACCGGGACAGGGAGCACTGAAGCTTTCTTT. This gives the protein CASSNTGTGSTEAFF.

The V gene is TRBV7-8, the J gene TRBJ2-5; D is uncertain. CDR3 length equals 12 residues. Germline CDR1 reads SGHVS; CDR2 reads FQNEAQ. Trimming took off 5 bases at V and 5 bases at J, with 9 bases between the two ends. The CDR3 sequence is CASSPQVETQYF. The CDR3 nucleotides read TGTGCCAGCAGCCCTCAGGTCGAGACCCAGTACTTC. Complete variable domain (other parts from reference TRBV7-8 and TRBJ2-5): GAGVSQSPRYKVAKRGQDVALRCDPISGHVSLFWYQQALGQGPEFLTYFQNEAQLDKSGLPSDRFFAERPEGSVSTLKIQRTQQEDSAVYLCASSPQVETQYFGPGTRLLVL.

The chain links TRBV9 to TRBJ1-3, with D maybe TRBD1 (5 bases). The CDR3 has 16 residues. Germline loops: CDR1 SGDLS, CDR2 YYNGEE. Trimming pared 0 bases from V and 2 bases from J, leaving 12 bases between. CDR3 loop: CASSVGGREAGNTIYF. Here the CDR3 DNA reads TGTGCCAGCAGCGTAGGTGGCAGGGAGGCTGGAAACACCATATATTTT.

This clone was recorded only once. This chain uses TRBV11-2 with TRBJ2-4; TRBD1 is a possible D gene (5 bases). Germline lookup yields CDR1 SGHAT and CDR2 FQNNGV. V lost 6 bases, J lost 6 bases, and 21 bases lay in between. This CDR3 contains 16 residues. CDR3 nucleotide sequence: TGTGCCAGCAGGTTATCCCAGGGTGGGGATGTAAACATTCAGTACTTC. Translating it yields CASRLSQGGDVNIQYF.

The genes are TRBV5-1 and TRBJ2-1; the match to TRBD2 covers 10 bases. Germline CDR1 SGHRS, CDR2 YFSETQ. The CDR3 sequence is 15 residues long. The V segment lost 4 bases and the J segment 0 bases; nucleotides outside the gene matches: 1. The CDR3, as DNA: TGCGCCAGCAGCACTAGCGGGATCTCCTACAATGAGCAGTTCTTC. It codes for CASSTSGISYNEQFF. Full variable domain (rest looked up from reference TRBV5-1 and TRBJ2-1): KAGVTQTPRYLIKTRGQQVTLSCSPISGHRSVSWYQQTPGQGLQFLFEYFSETQRNKGNFPGRFSGRQFSNSRSEMNVSTLELGDSALYLCASSTSGISYNEQFFGPGTRLTVL.

The gene calls are TRBV5-1 and TRBJ2-2; D remains unclear. Trimming shortened V by 6 bases and J by 7 bases, and 13 bases separated the two germline ends. CDR3 length: 13 amino acids. Germline CDR1 and CDR2: SGHRS and YFSETQ. CDR3 protein: CASTLLSGGELFF. For the CDR3, the DNA is TGCGCCAGCACCCTTCTCTCCGGCGGGGAGCTGTTTTTT. The full variable domain, in which reference TRBV5-1 and TRBJ2-2 provide the parts outside the CDR3, is KAGVTQTPRYLIKTRGQQVTLSCSPISGHRSVSWYQQTPGQGLQFLFEYFSETQRNKGNFPGRFSGRQFSNSRSEMNVSTLELGDSALYLCASTLLSGGELFFGEGSRLTVL.